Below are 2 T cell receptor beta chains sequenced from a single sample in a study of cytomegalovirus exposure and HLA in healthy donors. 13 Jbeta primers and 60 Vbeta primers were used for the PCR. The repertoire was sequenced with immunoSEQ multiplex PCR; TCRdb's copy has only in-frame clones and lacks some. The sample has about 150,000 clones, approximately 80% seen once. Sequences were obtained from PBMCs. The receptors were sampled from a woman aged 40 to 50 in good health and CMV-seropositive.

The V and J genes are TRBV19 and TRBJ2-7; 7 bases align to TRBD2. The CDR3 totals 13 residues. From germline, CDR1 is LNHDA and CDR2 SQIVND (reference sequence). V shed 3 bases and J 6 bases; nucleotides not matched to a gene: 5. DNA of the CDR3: TGTGCCAGTAGTATGGCAAGCGGGACCGAGCAGTACTTC. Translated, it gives CASSMASGTEQYF.

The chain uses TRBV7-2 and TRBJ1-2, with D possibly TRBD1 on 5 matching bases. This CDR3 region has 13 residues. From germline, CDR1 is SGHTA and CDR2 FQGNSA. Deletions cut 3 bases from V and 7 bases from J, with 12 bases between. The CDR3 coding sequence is TGTGCCAGCAGCTTGTCGTCAGGGTTTGGCTACACCTTC. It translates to CASSLSSGFGYTF.